This passage covers 13 T cell receptor beta chains from one sample sequenced in a study of blood T cells in healthy people across ages. Primers used in a second PCR of roughly 6 to 11 cycles were a sample-barcoded 5' primer and a J-beta primer mix. TCRdb used MiXCR to reprocess the 5' RACE reads, holding one entry per CDR3 protein. The table lists around 990,000 distinct CDR3 sequences, almost 25% of them singletons. These records were also assigned to another study, of T cells of mothers and their children.

The sample taken for sequencing was blood. Receptors were obtained from a girl aged 2-10 years in good health.

The sample holds many counts of this clonotype. V is TRBV10-2 and J is TRBJ2-1, with a possible D match to TRBD2 (5 bases). The CDR3 is 14 amino acids. Germline-derived CDR1 and CDR2 are WSHSY and SAAADI. The V end lost 2 bases, the J end lost 0 bases, and 5 bases lay between the germline ends. This CDR3 is CASSEGSSYNEQFF. CDR3 DNA: TGCGCCAGCAGTGAGGGGAGCTCCTACAATGAGCAGTTCTTC.

This clonotype turned up a few times. CDR3 sequence (DNA): TGTGCCAGCAGTTTCCAGGGGATTGTCTATGGCTACACCTTC. Protein product: CASSFQGIVYGYTF. This chain connects TRBV28 to TRBJ1-2; D is perhaps TRBD1 (6 bases). Germline V gene lookup returns CDR1 MDHEN and CDR2 SYDVKM. The V gene lost 3 bases and the J gene lost 4 bases, with 12 bases spanning the gap. The CDR3 length is 14 residues.

DNA of the CDR3: TGTGCCGGAAGACAGGGAACCTACAATGAGCAGTTCTTC. Translating it yields CAGRQGTYNEQFF. The chain uses TRBV6-2 or TRBV6-3 and TRBJ2-1; 7 positions match TRBD1. CDR1 is MNHEY, CDR2 SVGEGT, per germline. The CDR3 is 13 residues long. V shed 11 bases, J shed 2 bases, and the junction held 6 bases outside the gene matches.

This clonotype was observed a few times. The chain has TRBV2 and TRBJ1-2; D ambiguous. Trimming pared 3 bases from V and 3 bases from J, leaving 11 bases between. Germline assignment: CDR1 SNHLY and CDR2 FYNNEI. The CDR3 is 14 residues long. CDR3 loop: CASSERRRDYGYTF. CDR3 in DNA: TGTGCCAGCAGTGAGAGACGTAGGGACTATGGCTACACCTTC.

This clonotype has a handful of counts. This CDR3 reads CASSREESQPREQYF. Written as DNA, the CDR3 is TGTGCCAGCAGCCGGGAGGAATCACAGCCTAGAGAGCAGTACTTC. The chain couples TRBV7-8 to TRBJ2-5; 7 positions agree with TRBD2. The CDR3 sequence is 15 residues long. The germline CDR1 and CDR2 sequences are SGHVS and FQNEAQ. V lost 5 bases to trimming and J lost 11 bases; unmatched junction nucleotides: 17.

This clonotype was seen a few times. The V call is TRBV13, the J call TRBJ1-2, with D possibly matching TRBD1 (5 bases). The CDR3 is 15 residues long. Germline CDR1 is PRHDT and CDR2 is FYEKMQ (reference sequence). Trimming took 3 bases from V and 8 from J, leaving 19 bases between them. The CDR3 is CASSLDGTGREGYTF. The CDR3 DNA follows: TGTGCCAGCAGCTTGGACGGGACTGGCAGGGAGGGCTACACCTTC.

The chain employs TRBV12-3 or TRBV12-4 and TRBJ2-7; D unresolved. The CDR3 is made up of 18 amino acids. V lost 7 bases, J lost 3 bases, and 28 bases lay in between. Here the CDR3 reads CASNNIEAFPLWDYEQYF. For the CDR3, the DNA is TGTGCCAGCAATAATATCGAAGCGTTTCCCTTGTGGGACTACGAGCAGTACTTC.

To note about this clonotype: One end of the junction is discordant with germline, which a read error may explain. J is TRBJ2-5 and V is TRBV4-1, with 8 bases identical to TRBD2. Per germline, CDR1 MGHRA and CDR2 YSYEKL. The CDR3 contains 16 residues. The CDR3 region has the DNA TGCGCCAGCAGCCAAATGGCGGGAGGTAGCTACAATGAGCGGTTCTTC. This encodes CASSQMAGGSYNERFF.

J is TRBJ2-1 and V is TRBV29-1; D possibly corresponds to TRBD1 (7 bases). The J call may be in error: the DNA end matches TRBJ2-5 better. This CDR3 spans 12 amino acids. The germline V gene has CDR1 SQVTM and CDR2 ANQGSEA. CDR3 sequence reads: CSTQGGGETQYF. CDR3 coding DNA: TGCAGCACGCAGGGGGGTGGAGAGACCCAGTACTTC.

In its sample, this clonotype was seen a few times. V and J are TRBV29-1 and TRBJ1-2; D not certain. Trimming took off 1 base at V and 5 bases at J, with 8 bases between the two ends. This CDR3 is built from 12 residues. The germline CDR1 and CDR2 sequences are SQVTM and ANQGSEA. CDR3 amino acids: CSVEVVVYGYTF. Here the CDR3 DNA reads TGCAGCGTTGAAGTAGTCGTTTATGGCTACACCTTC.

The rearrangement joins TRBV29-1 to TRBJ1-2; weak D call: TRBD1 (5 bases). Germline V gives CDR1 SQVTM, CDR2 ANQGSEA. The CDR3 contains 12 residues. Deletions cut 7 bases from V and 5 bases from J, with 14 bases between. CDR3 loop: CSAPQGGYGYTF. The CDR3, as DNA: TGCAGCGCCCCGCAGGGAGGGTATGGCTACACCTTC.

This rearrangement joins TRBV18 to TRBJ2-5, with a weak D call TRBD2 (6 bases). The better agreement between TRBJ2-1 and the DNA end casts doubt on the J call. There are 15 residues in the CDR3. Germline CDR1 reads KGHSH; CDR2 reads LQKENI. The CDR3 is CASSPEGTVRYEQFF. In DNA, the CDR3 is TGTGCCAGCTCACCGGAGGGTACCGTCCGTTATGAGCAGTTCTTC.

This clonotype came up a few times. This chain connects TRBV19 to TRBJ2-1; tentatively, D is TRBD1 (5 bases). Trimming pared 9 bases from V and 4 bases from J, leaving 16 bases between. This CDR3 comprises 14 residues. Germline CDR1 and CDR2: LNHDA and SQIVND (reference sequence). In nucleotides, the CDR3 is TGTGCCAGCAGCTTTAGGGGCACTTACAATGAGCAGTTCTTC. Its protein product is CASSFRGTYNEQFF.